This T cell receptor (beta chain) appears in the sequencing data of a study of blood T cell repertoires in COVID-19. The assay was immunoSEQ multiplex PCR, and TCRdb's table has in-frame clones only and misses some. The sample contains approximately 130,000 clones, roughly four fifths of which appear only once. V gave up 7 bases and J gave up 2 bases; unmatched junction bases: 3. The CDR3 loop spans 13 amino acids. The germline V gene encodes CDR1 MNHNY and CDR2 SVGAGI (reference sequence). The source material was PBMCs or T cells enriched from blood (not recorded which). This TCR was recovered from a man between 25 and 39 years old who had recovered from COVID-19. The chain employs TRBV6-6 and TRBJ2-3; TRBD1 matches at 7 bases. The CDR3 nucleotides read TGTGCCAGCACCGGGACAGCCACAGATACGCAGTATTTT. It encodes CASTGTATDTQYF.